Below are 6 T cell receptor beta chains sequenced from a single sample in a study of CD8 T cells in Susac syndrome. Roughly 0.45 to 1 ug RNA was reverse transcribed with random hexamers. TCRdb called the immunoSEQ multiplex PCR reads again in MiXCR, with one record for every CDR3 protein. The sample lists approximately 170,000 distinct CDR3 sequences; 80% to 95% were seen once. Sequenced sample: CD4+ T cells from PBMCs. The receptors come from a human donor in good health.

A remark on this clonotype: Its ends do not fully match the called genes, so a read error is possible. V gene TRBV18 combines with J gene TRBJ1-2; the D is unclear. This CDR3 is 13 amino acids long. The germline V gene has CDR1 KGHSH and CDR2 LQKENI. CDR3 residues: CASSLGDNHGYTF. CDR3 coding DNA: TGTGCCAGCTCACTCGGGGATAACCATGGCTACACCTTC.

Note on this clonotype: The junction and the germline gene differ at one end; a read error may be behind it. V usage is TRBV20-1 and J usage is TRBJ1-3; 7 nucleotides match TRBD1. CDR1 is DFQATT and CDR2 is SNEGSKA in the germline V gene (reference sequence). The CDR3 sequence is 14 residues long. The CDR3 loop is CSARDRVGGNTIYF. The CDR3, as DNA: TGCAGTGCCAGAGACAGGGTGGGCGGAAACACCATATATTTT.

This sequence joins TRBV5-4 and TRBJ2-7, with a weak D call TRBD1 (6 bases). The germline V gene encodes CDR1 SGHNT and CDR2 YYREEE (reference sequence). This CDR3 comprises 13 residues. V was cut by 2 bases and J by 3 bases, with 9 bases left in between. The DNA for the CDR3 is TGTGCCAGCAGCTTCGGACAGCGCTACGAGCAGTACTTC. Protein: CASSFGQRYEQYF. Supplemented by reference TRBV5-4 and TRBJ2-7, the full variable domain reads ETGVTQSPTHLIKTRGQQVTLRCSSQSGHNTVSWYQQALGQGPQFIFQYYREEENGRGNFPPRFSGLQFPNYSSELNVNALELDDSALYLCASSFGQRYEQYFGPGTRLTVT.

The V and J genes are TRBV25-1 and TRBJ2-3, with 11 bases matching TRBD2. CDR3 length: 15 residues. With V trimmed by 5 bases and J by 5 bases, 6 bases remained unmatched. Looked up from germline, CDR1 is MGHDK and CDR2 is SYGVNS. Here the CDR3 DNA reads TGTGCCAGCAGTAAGGCGACTAGCGGGGAAGATACGCAGTATTTT. This translates into CASSKATSGEDTQYF.

The chain is built from TRBV4-2 and TRBJ2-5, with D tentatively TRBD1 or TRBD2 (6 bases each). V was clipped by 5 bases and J by 4 bases, with 14 bases between them. The CDR3 contains 14 residues. Germline assignment: CDR1 LGHNA and CDR2 YNFKEQ. The CDR3 nucleotides are TGTGCCAGCAGCGTTAACCGGGGGCCAGAGACCCAGTACTTC. It codes for CASSVNRGPETQYF.

The rearrangement joins TRBV29-1 to TRBJ2-5; D not resolved. The germline CDR1 and CDR2 sequences are SQVTM and ANQGSEA. With 4 bases removed from V and 3 bases from J, the gap between germline ends came to 6 bases. The CDR3 runs to 11 residues. The CDR3 nucleotides are TGCAGCGTTGCACGGGAAGAGACCCAGTACTTC. Translating it yields CSVAREETQYF.